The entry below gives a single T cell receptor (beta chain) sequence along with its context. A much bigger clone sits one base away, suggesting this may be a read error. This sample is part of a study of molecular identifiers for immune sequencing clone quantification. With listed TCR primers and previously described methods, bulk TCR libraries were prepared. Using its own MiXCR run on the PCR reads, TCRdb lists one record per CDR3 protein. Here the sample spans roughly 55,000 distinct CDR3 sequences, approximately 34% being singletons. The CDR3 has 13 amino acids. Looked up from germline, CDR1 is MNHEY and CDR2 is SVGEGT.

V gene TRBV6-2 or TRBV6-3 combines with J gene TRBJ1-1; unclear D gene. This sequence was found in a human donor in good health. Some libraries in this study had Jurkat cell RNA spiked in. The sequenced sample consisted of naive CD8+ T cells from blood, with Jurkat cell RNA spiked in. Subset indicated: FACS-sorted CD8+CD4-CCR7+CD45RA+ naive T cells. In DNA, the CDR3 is TGTGCCAGCCGACTAACTCGGAGGACTGGAGCTTTCTTT. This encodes CASRLTRRTGAFF.